Listed here are 21 T cell receptor beta chains from one sample, sequenced in a study of identical twins. TCRdb independently ran MiXCR on the 5' RACE reads; one entry per CDR3 protein. The table shows around 1.7 million distinct CDR3 sequences, with around 29% occurring only once. Specimen: cord blood. These TCRs come from a newborn girl in good health.

This clonotype has just a few counts. This sequence joins TRBV20-1 and TRBJ2-7; 8 bases fit TRBD2. CDR3 length: 15 residues. Germline CDR1 and CDR2: DFQATT and SNEGSKA (reference sequence). Trimming removed 3 bases from V and 4 bases from J; junction bases left unmatched: 11. CDR3 region: CSARPPGLGLYEQYF. The CDR3 region has the DNA TGCAGTGCTAGGCCACCGGGACTAGGGTTATACGAGCAGTACTTC.

V gene TRBV29-1 combines with J gene TRBJ1-2; 7 bases agree with TRBD1. The CDR3 is made up of 12 amino acids. V shed 8 bases and J 6 bases; nucleotides not matched to a gene: 9. Per the germline V gene, CDR1 is SQVTM and CDR2 is ANQGSEA. CDR3 protein: CSIGTDDHGYTF. CDR3 DNA: TGCAGCATTGGGACAGACGACCATGGCTACACCTTC.

With regard to this clonotype: A much larger clone is a single base away; this may be a read error. V and J are TRBV6-2 or TRBV6-3 and TRBJ2-5; 10 positions agree with TRBD2. The end of the DNA is better explained by TRBJ2-7, so the J call may be wrong. CDR1 and CDR2 from the germline V gene are MNHEY and SVGEGT. The length of the CDR3 is 14 residues. DNA of the CDR3: TGTGCCAGCAGAACTAGCGGGAAATCCCACGAGCAGTACTTC. Residues: CASRTSGKSHEQYF.

There are a few counts of this clonotype. The genes are TRBV5-1 and TRBJ1-1; D might be TRBD1 (6 bases). The CDR3 extends over 17 amino acids. Germline V CDR1 and CDR2: SGHRS, YFSETQ. V gave up 0 bases and J gave up 3 bases, with 18 bases separating them. CDR3 sequence: CASSLADQTGGHTEAFF. CDR3 DNA: TGCGCCAGCAGCTTGGCGGACCAGACAGGAGGGCACACTGAAGCTTTCTTT.

This clonotype occurred a few times. The V call is TRBV4-2, the J call TRBJ2-1; weak D call: TRBD2 (5 bases). The V gene lost 3 bases and the J gene lost 6 bases, with 18 bases spanning the gap. In germline, CDR1 is LGHNA, CDR2 YNFKEQ. The CDR3 contains 16 residues. The CDR3 is CASSHTNTGGSNEQFF. Written as DNA, the CDR3 is TGTGCCAGCAGCCACACCAACACTGGAGGCTCCAATGAGCAGTTCTTC.

The chain has TRBV18 and TRBJ2-1, with TRBD2 identical over 8 bases. The CDR3 spans 14 residues. Germline-derived CDR1 and CDR2 are KGHSH and LQKENI. Trimming took 11 bases from V and 2 from J; bases not matched to a gene: 8. The CDR3: CAGAARGAYNEQFF. The CDR3 DNA reads as TGTGCCGGCGCCGCGCGGGGGGCCTACAATGAGCAGTTCTTC.

The sample holds a few counts of this clonotype. The DNA for the CDR3 is TGTGCCAGCAGCGCAGGGGTGGATACGCAGTATTTT. Amino acid sequence: CASSAGVDTQYF. This chain joins TRBV2 and TRBJ2-3; D possibly corresponds to TRBD1 (6 bases). This CDR3 contains 12 residues. Germline CDR1 and CDR2: SNHLY and FYNNEI. V gave up 6 bases and J gave up 6 bases, with 10 bases separating them.

The chain carries TRBV2 and TRBJ2-7; D uncertain. This CDR3 comprises 10 residues. In germline, CDR1 is SNHLY, CDR2 FYNNEI. Trimming took 8 bases from V and 9 from J, leaving 11 bases between them. CDR3 in amino acids: CASLSSGQYF. CDR3 DNA sequence: TGTGCCAGCCTCAGTTCGGGGCAGTACTTC.

The chain couples TRBV20-1 to TRBJ2-3; D unresolved. The germline V gene has CDR1 DFQATT and CDR2 SNEGSKA (reference sequence). V was pared by 3 bases and J by 1 base, with 14 bases between. CDR3 length equals 15 residues. For the CDR3, the DNA is TGCAGTGCTAGGCAGGTAGCATCGGGCACAGATACGCAGTATTTT. Residues: CSARQVASGTDTQYF.

This clonotype has at least ten counts. This chain connects TRBV9 to TRBJ2-1, with 7 bases aligning to TRBD1. The CDR3 covers 12 residues. Per germline, CDR1 SGDLS and CDR2 YYNGEE. Germline trimming cut 2 bases from V and 9 bases from J; bases unmatched to any gene: 2. CDR3 in amino acids: CASSVTGVEQFF. The CDR3 DNA is TGTGCCAGCAGCGTTACAGGGGTTGAGCAGTTCTTC. Drawing the rest from reference TRBV9 and TRBJ2-1, the complete variable domain is DSGVTQTPKHLITATGQRVTLRCSPRSGDLSVYWYQQSLDQGLQFLIQYYNGEERAKGNILERFSAQQFPDLHSELNLSSLELGDSALYFCASSVTGVEQFFGPGTRLTVL.

The V and J genes are TRBV20-1 and TRBJ2-1; 9 bases align to TRBD2. The CDR3 has 16 residues. After removal of 1 base from V and 5 bases from J, the junction contained 9 bases not matched to a gene. Germline V gene data show CDR1 as DFQATT and CDR2 as SNEGSKA (reference sequence). DNA of the CDR3: TGCAGTGCTAGAGTGGGACTAGCCGGGAGTGACAATGAGCAGTTCTTC. Its translation is CSARVGLAGSDNEQFF.

The V and J genes are TRBV28 and TRBJ2-2; 10 positions match TRBD2. The J segment lost 4 bases and the V segment lost 6 bases, leaving 5 bases of the junction unmatched. Looked up from germline, CDR1 is MDHEN and CDR2 is SYDVKM. The CDR3 has 15 residues. The CDR3 region is CASSKRTSGTGELFF. In DNA form, the CDR3 reads TGTGCCAGCAGCAAACGGACTAGCGGCACCGGGGAGCTGTTTTTT.

This clonotype appeared a few times. This rearrangement joins TRBV6-4 to TRBJ1-1; 7 bases line up with TRBD1. The CDR3 runs 15 residues. Germline loops: CDR1 MRHNA, CDR2 SNTAGT. Trimming took 5 bases from V and 6 from J; bases not matched to a gene: 12. The CDR3 here is CASSKQGDRKSEAFF. Here the CDR3 DNA reads TGTGCCAGCAGTAAACAAGGGGACAGAAAATCTGAAGCTTTCTTT.

This clonotype was observed a handful of times. The chain combines TRBV14 with TRBJ1-4; 8 bases line up with TRBD1. Trimming took 0 bases from V and 10 from J; bases not matched to a gene: 4. This CDR3 is built from 14 residues. The V gene's germline CDR1 is SGHDN and CDR2 FVKESK. The CDR3 sequence: CASSQDRQGLKLFF. DNA of the CDR3: TGTGCCAGCAGCCAAGATCGACAGGGGTTAAAACTGTTTTTT.

V usage is TRBV14 and J usage is TRBJ2-1, with TRBD1 matching 7 bases. This CDR3 is 13 amino acids long. CDR1 is SGHDN, CDR2 FVKESK, per germline. V shed 4 bases, J shed 15 bases, and the junction held 12 bases outside the gene matches. For the CDR3, the DNA is TGTGCCAGCAGCCGAGACAGGGCTTTCACACGGTTCTTC. Amino acids: CASSRDRAFTRFF.

This clonotype was seen at least ten times. The junction departs from germline at one end; a sequencing error may be responsible. The chain has TRBV5-1 and TRBJ2-3; D might be TRBD1 (6 bases). CDR3 length: 14 residues. Germline CDR1 is SGHRS and CDR2 is YFSETQ. The CDR3 nucleotides read TGTGCCAGCAGTTTATCAGGGGGCACAGATACGCAGTATTTT. This encodes CASSLSGGTDTQYF.

This clonotype was observed a handful of times. The V gene is TRBV27, the J gene TRBJ2-3, with 7 nucleotides matching TRBD1. V dropped 3 bases and J dropped 0; count of bases not matched to a gene: 15. Germline CDR1 and CDR2: MNHEY and SMNVEV (reference sequence). This CDR3 is built from 19 residues. CDR3 protein: CASSFAGTAYSPSTDTQYF. The CDR3 nucleotides read TGTGCCAGCAGTTTCGCCGGGACAGCCTACAGCCCTAGCACAGATACGCAGTATTTT.

A word on this clonotype: A much larger clone sits a single nucleotide away, making a read error possible. Since the CDR3 does not end with the conserved phenylalanine or tryptophan, this likely comes from a read error. The V gene is TRBV3-1, the J gene TRBJ2-7, with D maybe TRBD2 (5 bases). The end of the DNA aligns better with TRBJ2-4, so the J call may be wrong. The CDR3 has 13 residues. In germline, CDR1 is LGHDT, CDR2 YNNKEL (reference sequence). The CDR3 loop reads CASSQARVNIQYL. CDR3 nucleotides: TGTGCCAGCAGCCAAGCGAGGGTGAACATTCAGTACTTA.

This clonotype was found a few times. The J gene is TRBJ2-1, the V gene TRBV6-2 or TRBV6-3; D not certain. With 2 bases removed from V and 3 bases from J, the gap between germline ends came to 5 bases. Germline V lookup: CDR1 MNHEY, CDR2 SVGEGT. The CDR3 is 13 amino acids. The CDR3 sequence: CASSYAVYNEQFF. CDR3 bases: TGTGCCAGCAGTTACGCCGTCTACAATGAGCAGTTCTTC.

This clonotype occurred a few times. This chain links TRBV18 with TRBJ2-5, with 10 positions matching TRBD1. From germline, CDR1 is KGHSH and CDR2 LQKENI. There are 18 residues in the CDR3. After removal of 4 bases from V and 2 bases from J, the junction contained 13 bases not matched to a gene. The CDR3 loop reads CASSRFDWDRGRQETQYF. CDR3 DNA sequence: TGTGCCAGCTCACGGTTCGATTGGGACAGGGGAAGACAAGAGACCCAGTACTTC.

V and J are TRBV20-1 and TRBJ2-3; 9 bases align to TRBD2. The CDR3 is 17 amino acids. CDR1 is DFQATT, CDR2 SNEGSKA, per germline (reference sequence). V shed 4 bases, J shed 2 bases, and the junction held 13 bases outside the gene matches. CDR3 region: CSATINVAGDTTDTQYF. Here the CDR3 DNA reads TGCAGTGCTACTATAAATGTAGCGGGGGATACCACAGATACGCAGTATTTT.